This T cell receptor beta chain derives from a study of OX40 agonist ivuxolimab in advanced cancers. Study summary: Patients were given ivuxolimab, an antibody that agonizes OX40 (CD134). Patients were roughly 87% male with ages about 23 to 80, mean 60.

Exclusion applied to patients with autoimmune disease history or systemic immunosuppression. Concerning this clone: No antigen is known for it.

Clones were sequenced by immunoSEQ multiplex PCR, and TCRdb holds only the in-frame ones, with some missing. The profile shows about 40,000 clones, more than 75% of them singletons. Germline CDR1 reads MGHRA; CDR2 reads YSYEKL. This CDR3 contains 15 residues. V was shortened by 5 bases and J by 3 bases, with 11 bases between the two germline ends. Study findings and constraints: The study observed clonal expansion of CD4+ and CD8+ blood T cells by week 6 at 0.1 to 3.0 mg/kg.

Source: CD4+ or CD8+ T cells sorted from blood, taken in a trial of the OX40 agonist ivuxolimab. The chain couples TRBV4-1 to TRBJ1-6, with TRBD1 as a possible D gene (5 bases). The clonotype comes from an adult with an advanced solid tumor such as melanoma, head and neck, liver or kidney cancer. CDR3 DNA sequence: TGCGCCAGCAGCGCGACAGAAAACTATAATTCACCCCTCCACTTT. Protein: CASSATENYNSPLHF.